This T cell receptor beta chain was identified during a study of spatial heterogeneity in lung cancer. Study-level findings and limits: Ubiquitous expanded tumor TCRs were seen in blood more at resection than at follow-up.

The sample's time point: sample taken at primary tumor resection. The study sequenced unsorted whole RNA from tumor, nontumor lung or frozen PBMC. One entry per CDR3 protein, called by TCRdb with MiXCR from the 5' RACE reads. There are roughly 10,000 distinct CDR3 sequences in the sample; roughly 6.3% occur only once, and roughly 28% lies in the top ten. This clonotype is judged medium-sized. What it recognizes is unknown. This beta chain is an off-target read within a library intended for alpha chains, so its frequency means little. Specimen: PBMCs, collected at surgery. The origin of this receptor is a male donor with early-stage non-small cell lung cancer.

This chain's CDR3 is CASWPGGWYEQYF. DNA for the CDR3: TGTGCCAGCTGGCCAGGGGGCTGGTACGAGCAGTACTTC. This rearrangement joins TRBV28 to TRBJ2-7; 8 bases line up with TRBD1. CDR3 length: 13 residues. Germline V gene lookup returns CDR1 MDHEN and CDR2 SYDVKM. V gave up 8 bases and J gave up 4 bases; unmatched junction bases: 7.